The 2 T cell receptor beta chains below were found in one sample sequenced in a study of cytomegalovirus exposure and HLA in healthy donors (dated by TCRdb to the late 2010s). The method behind the library was the immunoSEQ multiplex PCR assay. The multiplex PCR relied on a mix of 60 forward primers for TCR Vbeta segments and 13 reverse primers for TCR Jbeta segments. The table comes from immuneACCESS by way of TCRdb, which keeps in-frame sequences with V and J called. Part of the clones is missing from these tables; in studies checked, under half for an unresolved V gene and the rest for unknown reasons. Across this sample there are more than 130,000 clones, with approximately 80% seen only once. The top ten clones comprise approximately 5.1% of the sample. The sample consisted of PBMCs. These receptors came from a male donor in good health and CMV-seronegative.

The chain is built from TRBV7-9 and TRBJ2-5, with D maybe TRBD2 (6 bases). Per the germline V gene, CDR1 is SEHNR and CDR2 is FQNEAQ (reference sequence). V was clipped by 5 bases and J by 2 bases, with 15 bases between them. The CDR3 totals 15 residues. As DNA, the CDR3 is TGTGCCAGCAGCCCGGGGGAGACACAACAAGAGACCCAGTACTTC. Amino acid sequence: CASSPGETQQETQYF. Full variable domain (rest looked up from reference TRBV7-9 and TRBJ2-5): DTGVSQNPRHKITKRGQNVTFRCDPISEHNRLYWYRQTLGQGPEFLTYFQNEAQLEKSRLLSDRFSAERPKGSFSTLEIQRTEQGDSAMYLCASSPGETQQETQYFGPGTRLLVL.

The rearrangement uses TRBV7-2 and TRBJ2-2; D is perhaps TRBD2 (5 bases). CDR1 SGHTA and CDR2 FQGNSA come from the germline V gene. There are 18 residues in the CDR3. V gave up 3 bases and J gave up 7 bases, with 24 bases separating them. The CDR3 is CASSFPLLGIQNDGELFF. In DNA, the CDR3 is TGTGCCAGCAGCTTCCCCCTACTCGGGATTCAAAATGACGGGGAGCTGTTTTTT. The full variable domain, completed using reference TRBV7-2 and TRBJ2-2, is GAGVSQSPSNKVTEKGKDVELRCDPISGHTALYWYRQSLGQGLEFLIYFQGNSAPDKSGLPSDRFSAERTGGSVSTLTIQRTQQEDSAVYLCASSFPLLGIQNDGELFFGEGSRLTVL.